This T cell receptor (beta chain) came from a study of control samples from healthy donors and cancer patients. Clones were read by immunoSEQ multiplex PCR, and TCRdb kept only the in-frame ones, dropping some. This table has about 150,000 clones, 85% to 95% appearing once. The sample was blood. The receptor was derived from a man aged 45-60 years in good health.

The CDR3 DNA reads TGTGCCAGCAGGGGGTGGACAGGGGTCAACAATCAGCCCCAGCATTTT. Translation: CASRGWTGVNNQPQHF. V usage is TRBV2 and J usage is TRBJ1-5, with 9 nucleotides matching TRBD1. The CDR3 is made up of 16 amino acids. CDR1 is SNHLY, CDR2 FYNNEI, per germline. V trimming: 6 bases; J trimming: 3 bases; junction bases outside the gene matches: 9.